Shown below are 4 T cell receptor beta chains from a single sample sequenced in a study of radiotherapy plus CTLA-4 blockade in lung cancer. Data came from immunoSEQ multiplex PCR; TCRdb stores just in-frame clones and leaves some out. Of around 42,000 clones listed, 63% are singletons. This specimen consisted of peripheral blood, obtained from a patient treated with radiotherapy plus ipilimumab. The receptors shown here come from a human donor with non-small cell lung cancer who had a partial response to radiotherapy plus ipilimumab.

The chain uses TRBV13 and TRBJ2-5, with D perhaps TRBD1 (6 bases). Trimming cost V 2 bases and J 10 bases, with 11 bases left between them. CDR3 length equals 12 residues. CDR1 is PRHDT, CDR2 FYEKMQ, per germline (reference sequence). This CDR3 is CASSLREGGQYF. DNA of the CDR3: TGTGCCAGCAGCTTACGTGAAGGGGGCCAGTACTTC.

The chain recombines TRBV7-3 with TRBJ1-1; weak D call: TRBD1 (6 bases). V was shortened by 4 bases and J by 0 bases, with 9 bases between the two germline ends. Germline CDR1 reads SGHTA; CDR2 reads FQGTGA. The CDR3 length is 14 residues. CDR3 bases: TGTGCCAGCAGCTCCGACAGGATGAACACTGAAGCTTTCTTT. As protein: CASSSDRMNTEAFF. The variable domain in full, completed from reference TRBV7-3 and TRBJ1-1, reads GAGVSQTPSNKVTEKGKYVELRCDPISGHTALYWYRQSLGQGPEFLIYFQGTGAADDSGLPNDRFFAVRPEGSVSTLKIQRTERGDSAVYLCASSSDRMNTEAFFGQGTRLTVV.

The chain has TRBV2 and TRBJ1-4; TRBD1 aligns across 7 bases. Germline CDR1 is SNHLY and CDR2 is FYNNEI. The CDR3 totals 13 residues. Trimming at V came to 9 bases and at J to 5 bases, leaving 6 bases not matched to a gene. CDR3 sequence (DNA): TGTGCCAGTCAAGGGGGCCTAAATGAAAAACTGTTTTTT. It translates to CASQGGLNEKLFF.

The rearrangement uses TRBV7-2 and TRBJ2-3; no definite D call. CDR1 and CDR2 from the germline V gene are SGHTA and FQGNSA. V was trimmed by 2 bases and J by 4 bases, leaving 7 bases between them. The CDR3 has 13 residues. The CDR3 loop is CASSLIMSDTQYF. CDR3 in DNA: TGTGCCAGCAGCTTAATCATGTCAGATACGCAGTATTTT. The whole variable domain, remainder taken from reference TRBV7-2 and TRBJ2-3, is GAGVSQSPSNKVTEKGKDVELRCDPISGHTALYWYRQSLGQGLEFLIYFQGNSAPDKSGLPSDRFSAERTGGSVSTLTIQRTQQEDSAVYLCASSLIMSDTQYFGPGTRLTVL.